The rows below give T cell receptor beta chains drawn from one sample of a study of cytomegalovirus exposure and HLA in healthy donors. The repertoire was sequenced with immunoSEQ multiplex PCR; TCRdb's copy has only in-frame clones and lacks some. The data show approximately 140,000 clones, with 55% to 80% seen just once and 7% to 8.5% held by the top ten. Sequenced material: PBMCs. The receptors here all came from a woman aged 55 to 70 in good health and CMV-seropositive. The CDR3 runs from the conserved cysteine through the conserved F or W. Fields, in order: clone size, J gene, V gene, D gene, CDR3 DNA, CDR3 protein. D genes are given only for firm matches. The size entry is marked missing in some rows and otherwise reads once, few, many or a size class.

NA TRBJ1-3 TRBV9 NA TGTGCCAGCAGCGGGGCGGGCGACTCTGGAAACACCATATATTTT CASSGAGDSGNTIYF
NA TRBJ2-1 TRBV27 NA TGTGCCAGCAGTTTAATTGGGGGCGAGCAGTTCTTC CASSLIGGEQFF
NA TRBJ1-2 TRBV25-1 NA TGTGCCAGCAGTGAATACGCGGAGGCCCATGGCTACACCTTC CASSEYAEAHGYTF
once TRBJ2-7 TRBV28 NA TGTGCCAGTCGGAAAGACTCCCACTTATACGAGCAGTACTTC CASRKDSHLYEQYF
NA TRBJ2-5 TRBV6-1 NA TGTGCCAGCAGTGAATCCTATCGACAGAAGCAGTACTTC CASSESYRQKQYF
few TRBJ2-7 TRBV11-2 TRBD1 TGTGCCAGCAGCTGGACAGGGATAGGCGAGCAGTACTTC CASSWTGIGEQYF
NA TRBJ2-5 TRBV6-1 NA TGTGCCAGCATCACAGGTTCGGGTTTCGAGACCCAGTACTTC CASITGSGFETQYF
NA TRBJ2-2 TRBV4-1 TRBD2 TGCGCCAGCAGCCAAACAGCGGGAGGGCGCACCGGGGAGCTGTTTTTT CASSQTAGGRTGELFF
NA TRBJ2-5 TRBV19 NA TGTGCCAGTAGTAGAAACAGGGAAGAGACCCAGTACTTC CASSRNREETQYF
once TRBJ2-1 TRBV1 NA TGCACCAGCAGCCCACGGGTGCCGTGGATCTCTCCTAGCGGGACCCTACGGAATGAGCAGTTCTTC CTSSPRVPWISPSGTLRNEQFF
once TRBJ1-5 TRBV11-2 NA TGTGCCAGCAGCTTAATGAGGGATCAGCCCCAGCATTTT CASSLMRDQPQHF
NA TRBJ2-6 TRBV27 TRBD2 TGTGCCAGCAGTTTTAGCGGGATAGGTGGGGCCAACGTCCTGACTTTC CASSFSGIGGANVLTF
NA TRBJ2-1 TRBV28 NA TGTGCCAGCAGTCCAGGACAGGGAGGGCCAGATGAGCAGTTCTTC CASSPGQGGPDEQFF
NA TRBJ2-6 TRBV7-2 NA TGTGCCAGCACCCGAGGGTCTGGGGCCAACGTCCTGACTTTC CASTRGSGANVLTF
NA TRBJ2-1 TRBV4-3 NA TGCGCCAGCAGCCGAATCGGGGCGGGAAGAAATGAGCAGTTCTTC CASSRIGAGRNEQFF
NA TRBJ2-1 TRBV10-1 TRBD2 TGCGCCAGCAGTCGTGGGACTAGCGGGACCTACAATGAGCAGTTCTTC CASSRGTSGTYNEQFF
few TRBJ2-1 TRBV7-9 TRBD2 TGTGCCAGCAGCCTACTAGCGACGAAAATCAATGAGCAGTTCTTC CASSLLATKINEQFF
NA TRBJ2-7 TRBV4-1 TRBD2 TGCGCCAGCAGCATATGGGAGGGCGGTAACGAGCAGTACTTC CASSIWEGGNEQYF
NA TRBJ1-2 TRBV28 TRBD1 TGTGCCAGCACTAAGACGGGACAGGCCTTTATGGCTAACACCTTC CASTKTGQAFMANTF
NA TRBJ2-1 TRBV5-1 TRBD2 TGCGCCAGCAGCGTCCCGGGACTAGGGAATGAGCAGTTCTTC CASSVPGLGNEQFF
NA TRBJ2-2 TRBV18 NA TGTGCCAGCTCGACGCGCGGGGCGAACACCGGGGAGCTGTTTTTT CASSTRGANTGELFF
NA TRBJ2-7 TRBV7-3 TRBD2 TGTGCCAGCAGCTTACAAGCGGGAGACCCCCACGAGCAGTACTTC CASSLQAGDPHEQYF
once TRBJ2-7 TRBV30 TRBD1 TGTGCCTGGAGTCCGACAGGGTACGAGCAGTACTTC CAWSPTGYEQYF
few TRBJ2-3 TRBV30 TRBD2 TGTGCCTGGAGTGTTTCTCTCGGACTAGCGGGAGGCTTAACAGATACGCAGTATTTT CAWSVSLGLAGGLTDTQYF